This T cell receptor beta chain was sequenced during a study of blood T cell repertoires in COVID-19. Study-wide context: The samples span acute and convalescent COVID-19 from the United States, Italy and Spain.

This CDR3 contains 16 residues. V dropped 2 bases and J dropped 4; count of bases not matched to a gene: 11. In germline, CDR1 is MNHEY, CDR2 SMNVEV (reference sequence). Method: immunoSEQ multiplex PCR; TCRdb's copy keeps in-frame clones and lacks some. The data contain a few hundred thousand clones, around 83% of them singletons. Living in 24 US areas, the participants were between roughly 18 and 89 years of age. The study recruited exposed participants who had met a COVID-19 case within 2 weeks before entry. This TCR came from a middle-aged man who had been exposed to COVID-19. The chain links TRBV27 to TRBJ2-7; 7 bases line up with TRBD2. The sequenced material came from PBMCs or T cells enriched from blood (not recorded which). Written as DNA, the CDR3 is TGTGCCAGCAGTTTAAACCCATCTAGCGGAGCGTACGAGCAGTACTTC. Encoded protein: CASSLNPSSGAYEQYF.